This T cell receptor beta chain was captured in a study of blood T cell repertoires in COVID-19. Background on the study: Whether acute or convalescent, the COVID-19 samples came from the United States, Italy and Spain. Sample material is recorded as cDNA or gDNA derived from T cells, B-cell-depleted T cells, or PBMCs.

The CDR3 loop spans 17 amino acids. Germline V gene lookup returns CDR1 GTSNPN and CDR2 SVGIG (reference sequence). V shed 3 bases, J shed 0 bases, and the junction held 6 bases outside the gene matches. Method: immunoSEQ multiplex PCR; TCRdb's copy keeps in-frame clones and lacks some. Altogether roughly 100,000 clones are present, just under 85% being singletons, with the ten largest covering about 10%. Sequenced input: peripheral blood. The chain joins TRBV30 to TRBJ2-3; 13 bases fit TRBD2. The sequence was obtained from a man aged 35-49 years with active or convalescent COVID-19. CDR3 in amino acids: CAWSGPLAGGSTDTQYF. As DNA, the CDR3 is TGTGCCTGGAGCGGCCCACTAGCGGGGGGGAGCACAGATACGCAGTATTTT.